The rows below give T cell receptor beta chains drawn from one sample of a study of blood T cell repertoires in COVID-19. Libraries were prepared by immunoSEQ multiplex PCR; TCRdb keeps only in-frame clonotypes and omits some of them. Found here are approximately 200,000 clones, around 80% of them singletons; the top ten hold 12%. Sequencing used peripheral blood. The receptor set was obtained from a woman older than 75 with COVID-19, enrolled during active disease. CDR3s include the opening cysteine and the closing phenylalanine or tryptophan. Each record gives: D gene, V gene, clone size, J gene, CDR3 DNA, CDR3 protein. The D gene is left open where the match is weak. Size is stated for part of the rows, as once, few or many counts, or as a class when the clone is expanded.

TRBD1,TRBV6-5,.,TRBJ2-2,TGTGCCAGCAGTCCGGGACAGTACACCGGGGAGCTGTTTTTT,CASSPGQYTGELFF
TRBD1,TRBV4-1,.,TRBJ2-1,TGCGCCAGCAGCCGAGACAGGGGGAATGAGCAGTTCTTC,CASSRDRGNEQFF
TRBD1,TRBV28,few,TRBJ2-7,TGTGCCAGCAGTGGACCCGCCGCAGGGGGCTCCTACGAGCAGTACTTC,CASSGPAAGGSYEQYF
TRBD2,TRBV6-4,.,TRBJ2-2,TGTGCCAGCAGCCCCGGGACTAGCTACACCGGGGAGCTGTTTTTT,CASSPGTSYTGELFF
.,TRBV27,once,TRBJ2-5,TGTGCCAGCAGTTTAGTGGCAGGGGTGGAGACCCAGTACTTC,CASSLVAGVETQYF
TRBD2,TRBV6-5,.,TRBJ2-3,TGTGCCAGCAGTAGGACTAGTGGCACAGATACGCAGTATTTT,CASSRTSGTDTQYF
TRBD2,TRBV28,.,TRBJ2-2,TGTGCCAGCAGGTACCGGGAGGGCCGGGCCGGGGAGCTGTTTTTT,CASRYREGRAGELFF
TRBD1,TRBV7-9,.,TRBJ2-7,TGTGCCAGCAGTTTGACAGGGGGTTTAGGCGTCGAGCAGTACTTC,CASSLTGGLGVEQYF
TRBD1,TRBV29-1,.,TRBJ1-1,TGCAGCGTTGCCTGGGACAGAGGAACTGAAGCTTTCTTT,CSVAWDRGTEAFF
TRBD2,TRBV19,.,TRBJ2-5,TGTGCCAGTAGTACGACTAGCGGGAGGCAGGGAGAGACCCAGTACTTC,CASSTTSGRQGETQYF